This TCR beta chain was profiled in a study of blood T cell repertoires in COVID-19. Study-level background: Spain, Italy and the United States supplied samples that represented acute and convalescent COVID-19.

This clone came up many times. V dropped 4 bases and J dropped 8 bases, with 18 bases sitting between them. This CDR3 has 15 amino acids. Germline V gives CDR1 SGHNT, CDR2 YYREEE (reference sequence). Per the study methods: Using reference gene primer amplification, nucleated cell counts were estimated. Sequenced by immunoSEQ multiplex PCR; TCRdb stores in-frame clones only, minus some. That table gives V, J and clone size, and the DNA gave D and trimming. The data hold under 75,000 clones, with more than 60% observed a single time. Sample: peripheral blood. The rearrangement links TRBV5-4 to TRBJ2-2; D is ambiguous. The sequence derives from a man in his sixties with acute or convalescent COVID-19. CDR3 residues: CASSPRGRSTGELFF. The DNA of the CDR3 is TGTGCCAGCAGCCCCCGTGGCAGGTCAACGGGGGAGCTGTTTTTT.